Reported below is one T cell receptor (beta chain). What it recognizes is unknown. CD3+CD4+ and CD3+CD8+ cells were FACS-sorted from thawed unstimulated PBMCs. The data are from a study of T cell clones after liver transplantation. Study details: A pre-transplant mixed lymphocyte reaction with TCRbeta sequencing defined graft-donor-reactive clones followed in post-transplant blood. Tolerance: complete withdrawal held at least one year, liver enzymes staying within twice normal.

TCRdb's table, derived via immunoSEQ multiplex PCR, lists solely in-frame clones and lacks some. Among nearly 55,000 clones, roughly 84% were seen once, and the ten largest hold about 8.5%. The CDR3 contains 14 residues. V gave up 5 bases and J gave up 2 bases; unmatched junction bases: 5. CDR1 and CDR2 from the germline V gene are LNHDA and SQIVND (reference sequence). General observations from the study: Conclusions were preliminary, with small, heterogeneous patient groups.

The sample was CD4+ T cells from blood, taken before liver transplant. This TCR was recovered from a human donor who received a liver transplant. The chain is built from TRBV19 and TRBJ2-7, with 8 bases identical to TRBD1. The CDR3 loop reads CASSSPGQAYEQYF. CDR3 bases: TGTGCCAGTAGTTCTCCGGGACAGGCCTACGAGCAGTACTTC. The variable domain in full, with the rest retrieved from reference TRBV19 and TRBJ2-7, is DGGITQSPKYLFRKEGQNVTLSCEQNLNHDAMYWYRQDPGQGLRLIYYSQIVNDFQKGDIAEGYSVSREKKESFPLTVTSAQKNPTAFYLCASSSPGQAYEQYFGPGTRLTVT.